Listed here are 32 T cell receptor beta chains from one sample, sequenced in a study of blood T cell repertoires in COVID-19. The method was immunoSEQ multiplex PCR; TCRdb's version includes in-frame clones alone and lacks a portion of them. Of roughly 240,000 clones in the sample, about 90% are singletons; the top ten hold 2.5% to 3.5%. The sample comprised peripheral blood. These receptors originate from a woman between 25 and 40 years old who had recovered from COVID-19.

The chain joins TRBV15 to TRBJ2-7, with a tentative D call TRBD2 (5 bases). In germline, CDR1 is LNHNV, CDR2 YYDKDF (reference sequence). CDR3 length: 14 residues. Trimming stripped 1 base from V and 2 bases from J, with 9 bases between. CDR3 coding DNA: TGTGCCACCAGCAGAGGGACTTTCCCCTACGAGCAGTACTTC. This sequence encodes CATSRGTFPYEQYF. Supplemented by reference TRBV15 and TRBJ2-7, the full variable domain reads DAMVIQNPRYQVTQFGKPVTLSCSQTLNHNVMYWYQQKSSQAPKLLFHYYDKDFNNEADTPDNFQSRRPNTSFCFLDIRSPGLGDTAMYLCATSRGTFPYEQYFGPGTRLTVT.

The chain combines TRBV6-5 with TRBJ2-1; possible D gene TRBD1, 5 bases. V gave up 8 bases and J gave up 2 bases, with 10 bases separating them. CDR1 is MNHEY and CDR2 is SVGAGI in the germline V gene. CDR3 length: 13 amino acids. In nucleotides, the CDR3 is TGTGCCAGCCGGCCGGACACCTACAATGAGCAGTTCTTC. Translation gives CASRPDTYNEQFF.

This clone appeared once. The chain is built from TRBV7-2 and TRBJ1-6; the D is unclear. V lost 0 bases to trimming and J lost 5 bases, with 5 bases between them. Germline V CDR1 and CDR2: SGHTA, FQGNSA. The length of the CDR3 is 14 residues. CDR3 sequence (DNA): TGTGCCAGCAGCTTAGCTGCGAATAATTCACCCCTCCACTTT. Protein sequence: CASSLAANNSPLHF.

The chain uses TRBV27 and TRBJ2-7; TRBD2 is a possible D gene (7 bases). Germline assignment: CDR1 MNHEY and CDR2 SMNVEV (reference sequence). The CDR3 length is 13 residues. The V end was cut by 4 bases, the J end by 7 bases, with 14 bases between. CDR3 loop: CASSWGGLEEQYF. The DNA for the CDR3 is TGTGCCAGCAGTTGGGGGGGGCTGGAGGAGCAGTACTTC.

The chain joins TRBV11-3 to TRBJ2-1; tentative D call: TRBD2 (7 bases). Trimming stripped 4 bases from V and 10 bases from J, with 11 bases between. This CDR3 contains 12 residues. Germline lookup yields CDR1 SGHNT and CDR2 YENEEA. CDR3: CASSSGGPEQFF. For the CDR3, the DNA is TGTGCCAGCAGCTCCGGGGGGCCCGAGCAGTTCTTC.

This clone was detected only a few times. This chain uses TRBV6-1 with TRBJ2-2; 10 bases agree with TRBD2. With 2 bases clipped from V and 3 bases from J, the junction kept 0 bases outside the gene matches. CDR3 length: 15 residues. CDR1 is MNHNS, CDR2 SASEGT, per germline. The CDR3 reads CASSELAGDTGELFF. DNA for the CDR3: TGTGCCAGCAGTGAACTAGCGGGGGACACCGGGGAGCTGTTTTTT.

CDR3 region: CASSVGLAHEQYF. The CDR3 DNA reads as TGTGCCAGCAGCGTTGGACTAGCTCACGAGCAGTACTTC. The chain carries TRBV9 and TRBJ2-7; 8 bases fit TRBD2. With V trimmed by 2 bases and J by 5 bases, 3 bases remained unmatched. The V gene's germline CDR1 is SGDLS and CDR2 YYNGEE. CDR3 size: 13 residues.

The J gene is TRBJ2-7, the V gene TRBV5-1; 7 bases fit TRBD1. Trimming at V came to 4 bases and at J to 4 bases, leaving 8 bases not matched to a gene. The CDR3 is 14 amino acids. Germline assignment: CDR1 SGHRS and CDR2 YFSETQ. CDR3 DNA sequence: TGCGCCAGCAGCGGGGGACAGCCTTTGTACGAGCAGTACTTC. Protein: CASSGGQPLYEQYF. Based on the CDR3 plus reference TRBV5-1 and TRBJ2-7, the full variable domain is KAGVTQTPRYLIKTRGQQVTLSCSPISGHRSVSWYQQTPGQGLQFLFEYFSETQRNKGNFPGRFSGRQFSNSRSEMNVSTLELGDSALYLCASSGGQPLYEQYFGPGTRLTVT.

The V gene is TRBV4-3, the J gene TRBJ2-3; no reliable D call. This CDR3 is 14 amino acids long. Germline loops: CDR1 LGHNA, CDR2 YSLEER. V gave up 2 bases and J gave up 2 bases, with 8 bases separating them. The CDR3 DNA follows: TGCGCCAGCAGCCAAATAGCCCCCACAGATACGCAGTATTTT. Amino acid sequence: CASSQIAPTDTQYF.

CDR3: CASSQSSQGGPSNQPQHF. The CDR3 nucleotides read TGCGCCAGCAGCCAAAGTTCACAGGGGGGCCCTAGCAATCAGCCCCAGCATTTT. The chain couples TRBV4-1 to TRBJ1-5, with TRBD1 matching over 8 bases. Trimming removed 2 bases from V and 0 bases from J; junction bases left unmatched: 9. Germline V CDR1 and CDR2: MGHRA, YSYEKL. This CDR3 region has 18 residues.

CDR3: CASSLGPKAFF. DNA for the CDR3: TGTGCCAGCAGTTTGGGCCCGAAGGCTTTCTTT. The rearrangement joins TRBV27 to TRBJ1-1; D gene unclear. Germline V CDR1 and CDR2: MNHEY, SMNVEV (reference sequence). V lost 3 bases and J lost 11, with 10 bases in between. The CDR3 totals 11 residues.

This chain connects TRBV27 to TRBJ1-6; TRBD1 is a possible D gene (5 bases). The CDR3 extends over 13 amino acids. Deletions cut 0 bases from V and 10 bases from J, with 7 bases between. CDR1 is MNHEY and CDR2 is SMNVEV in the germline V gene (reference sequence). The DNA of the CDR3 is TGTGCCAGCAGTTTATCGACAGCCTCACCCCTCCACTTT. Protein sequence: CASSLSTASPLHF.

The V gene is TRBV20-1, the J gene TRBJ2-5; 11 bases align to TRBD2. Germline values: CDR1 DFQATT, CDR2 SNEGSKA (reference sequence). The CDR3 sequence is 18 residues long. The ends lost 3 bases at V and 2 bases at J; junction bases unmatched: 14. The CDR3 protein is CSASRWLAGGGGQETQYF. The CDR3 DNA reads as TGCAGTGCTAGTAGGTGGCTAGCGGGGGGAGGAGGACAAGAGACCCAGTACTTC.

This clone was counted a few times. The V gene is TRBV19, the J gene TRBJ2-7; no clear D. There are 13 residues in the CDR3. V lost 5 bases to trimming and J lost 1 base, with 9 bases between them. Germline V gene data show CDR1 as LNHDA and CDR2 as SQIVND (reference sequence). The CDR3 sequence: CASSLQISYEQYF. CDR3 coding DNA: TGTGCCAGTAGTCTACAGATATCCTACGAGCAGTACTTC. The variable domain in full, with the rest retrieved from reference TRBV19 and TRBJ2-7, is DGGITQSPKYLFRKEGQNVTLSCEQNLNHDAMYWYRQDPGQGLRLIYYSQIVNDFQKGDIAEGYSVSREKKESFPLTVTSAQKNPTAFYLCASSLQISYEQYFGPGTRLTVT.

V and J are TRBV5-1 and TRBJ1-1; tentatively, D is TRBD1 (6 bases). Germline CDR1 SGHRS, CDR2 YFSETQ. The CDR3 runs 12 residues. V was shortened by 2 bases and J by 7 bases, with 9 bases between the two germline ends. The CDR3 DNA sequence: TGCGCCAGCAGCTTACCAGGGGATGAAGCTTTCTTT. Amino acid sequence: CASSLPGDEAFF. Full variable domain (remainder filled in from reference TRBV5-1 and TRBJ1-1): KAGVTQTPRYLIKTRGQQVTLSCSPISGHRSVSWYQQTPGQGLQFLFEYFSETQRNKGNFPGRFSGRQFSNSRSEMNVSTLELGDSALYLCASSLPGDEAFFGQGTRLTVV.

The chain uses TRBV3-1 (or the pseudogene TRBV3-2) and TRBJ2-3, with 12 bases that match TRBD2. CDR3 length equals 19 residues. The V gene's germline CDR1 is LGHDT and CDR2 YNNKEL (reference sequence). The junction had 11 bases not matched to a gene; V was cut back by 4 bases and J by 0 bases. This chain's CDR3 is CASSRLTSGGRTSTDTQYF. DNA of the CDR3: TGTGCCAGCAGCCGTTTGACTAGCGGGGGACGCACAAGCACAGATACGCAGTATTTT.

The chain carries TRBV19 and TRBJ1-2; 7 nucleotides agree with TRBD1. Germline V gene lookup returns CDR1 LNHDA and CDR2 SQIVND (reference sequence). The CDR3 loop spans 16 amino acids. V was pared by 2 bases and J by 5 bases, with 11 bases of the junction left unmatched. CDR3 in amino acids: CASSIWDRAVLYGYTF. In DNA form, the CDR3 reads TGTGCCAGTAGTATATGGGACAGAGCGGTCCTGTATGGCTACACCTTC.

This clone was detected ten times or more. The chain uses TRBV29-1 and TRBJ1-1; TRBD1 matches at 7 bases. The CDR3 consists of 13 residues. J lost 0 bases, V lost 7 bases, and 5 bases had no gene match. Germline CDR1 reads SQVTM; CDR2 reads ANQGSEA. The CDR3 sequence: CSAKQGLNTEAFF. The DNA of the CDR3 is TGCAGCGCGAAACAGGGGCTGAACACTGAAGCTTTCTTT.

This clone was picked up one time. The CDR3 spells CASSPRRDGELFF. CDR3 nucleotide sequence: TGTGCCAGCAGTCCCCGCAGGGACGGGGAGCTGTTTTTT. The chain is built from TRBV27 and TRBJ2-2, with D perhaps matching TRBD1 (5 bases). The CDR3 has 13 amino acids. With 5 bases removed from V and 7 bases from J, the gap between germline ends came to 11 bases. The germline V gene encodes CDR1 MNHEY and CDR2 SMNVEV (reference sequence).

The V and J genes are TRBV7-9 and TRBJ2-7, with 8 nucleotides matching TRBD1. V was pared by 10 bases and J by 3 bases, with 5 bases of the junction left unmatched. Germline values: CDR1 SEHNR, CDR2 FQNEAQ (reference sequence). The CDR3 is 12 amino acids. Here the CDR3 DNA reads TGTGCCATAGACAGGGGAGGCTACGAGCAGTACTTC. Residues: CAIDRGGYEQYF. The complete variable domain, with remaining parts taken from reference TRBV7-9 and TRBJ2-7, reads DTGVSQNPRHKITKRGQNVTFRCDPISEHNRLYWYRQTLGQGPEFLTYFQNEAQLEKSRLLSDRFSAERPKGSFSTLEIQRTEQGDSAMYLCAIDRGGYEQYFGPGTRLTVT.

V is TRBV13 and J is TRBJ1-2; D gene uncertain. V was cut by 4 bases and J by 7 bases, with 19 bases left in between. The CDR3 contains 15 residues. Germline V gives CDR1 PRHDT, CDR2 FYEKMQ (reference sequence). CDR3 sequence: CASSSHVAGSGGYTF. The CDR3 nucleotides are TGTGCCAGCAGCTCCCACGTCGCGGGGTCCGGTGGCTACACCTTC.

The V call is TRBV11-2, the J call TRBJ1-1; D uncertain. The V gene's germline CDR1 is SGHAT and CDR2 FQNNGV. This CDR3 comprises 12 residues. Trimming took 5 bases from V and 8 from J, leaving 12 bases between them. As DNA, the CDR3 is TGTGCCAGCAGCCCCGCTTCTCGGGAAGCTTTCTTT. The encoded protein is CASSPASREAFF.

The genes are TRBV9 and TRBJ1-5; TRBD1 matches at 8 bases. Germline V lookup: CDR1 SGDLS, CDR2 YYNGEE. This CDR3 comprises 19 residues. V shed 0 bases, J shed 5 bases, and the junction held 16 bases outside the gene matches. In DNA form, the CDR3 reads TGTGCCAGCAGCGTAGAGTGGACAGGGAGACTGTTAGATGATCAGCCCCAGCATTTT. It translates to CASSVEWTGRLLDDQPQHF. Full variable domain (remainder filled in from reference TRBV9 and TRBJ1-5): DSGVTQTPKHLITATGQRVTLRCSPRSGDLSVYWYQQSLDQGLQFLIQYYNGEERAKGNILERFSAQQFPDLHSELNLSSLELGDSALYFCASSVEWTGRLLDDQPQHFGDGTRLSIL.

This sequence joins TRBV7-9 and TRBJ1-1; D gene unclear. Germline CDR1 and CDR2: SEHNR and FQNEAQ (reference sequence). The CDR3 extends over 13 amino acids. With 5 bases removed from V and 5 bases from J, the gap between germline ends came to 12 bases. CDR3 coding DNA: TGTGCCAGCAGCCCCGTAGGGAGGACTGAAGCTTTCTTT. It yields the protein CASSPVGRTEAFF.

This chain joins TRBV5-1 and TRBJ2-2, with D perhaps TRBD2 (6 bases). CDR3 size: 15 residues. Germline V gene sequence: CDR1 SGHRS, CDR2 YFSETQ. Trimming left V 5 bases short and J 7 bases short, with 18 bases between. CDR3 sequence (DNA): TGCGCCAGCAGTCGCGGGACGAACAACCACGGGGAGCTGTTTTTT. Translated: CASSRGTNNHGELFF.

V usage is TRBV30 and J usage is TRBJ1-6, with D perhaps TRBD1 (5 bases). Germline V CDR1 and CDR2: GTSNPN, SVGIG (reference sequence). CDR3 size: 19 residues. V was trimmed by 0 bases and J by 1 base, leaving 19 bases between them. CDR3 in DNA: TGTGCCTGGAGTGTACAGAGGGCCCAGGGAGGGTCCTATAATTCACCCCTCCACTTT. Amino acids: CAWSVQRAQGGSYNSPLHF.

J is TRBJ1-6 and V is TRBV6-1; D remains unclear. CDR1 is MNHNS, CDR2 SASEGT, per germline. The CDR3 runs 16 residues. V lost 4 bases to trimming and J lost 7 bases, with 17 bases between them. The CDR3 nucleotides read TGTGCCAGCAGTGCTCGCTTTACAGTACCAAATTCACCCCTCCACTTT. This codes for CASSARFTVPNSPLHF.

The chain links TRBV5-1 to TRBJ2-1; TRBD2 might be the D (5 bases). V dropped 3 bases and J dropped 1 base, with 14 bases sitting between them. The germline V gene has CDR1 SGHRS and CDR2 YFSETQ. The CDR3 is 16 amino acids. For the CDR3, the DNA is TGCGCCAGCAGCTCCGGACTGGCACAGTCCTACAATGAGCAGTTCTTC. It yields the protein CASSSGLAQSYNEQFF.

This clone came up a few times. This rearrangement joins TRBV3-1 (or the pseudogene TRBV3-2) to TRBJ1-2, with 12 bases lining up with TRBD1. The CDR3 has 15 residues. Trimming removed 1 base from V and 9 bases from J; junction bases left unmatched: 6. Germline assignment: CDR1 LGHDT and CDR2 YNNKEL (reference sequence). CDR3 residues: CASSQGPGQGASYTF. Here the CDR3 DNA reads TGTGCCAGCAGCCAAGGGCCGGGACAGGGGGCGAGCTACACCTTC.

The chain uses TRBV12-5 and TRBJ2-7; D call uncertain. Germline V CDR1 and CDR2: LGHNT, FRNRAP. Trimming took 2 bases from V and 3 from J, leaving 14 bases between them. The CDR3 contains 15 residues. CDR3 amino acids: CASGLPTATSYEQYF. As DNA, the CDR3 is TGTGCTAGTGGTTTGCCCACAGCCACCAGCTACGAGCAGTACTTC.

A word on this clone: This may be a read error, as it is one base from a much larger clone. This chain connects TRBV7-2 to TRBJ2-7; 7 bases map to TRBD2. Per germline, CDR1 SGHTA and CDR2 FQGNSA. The CDR3 spans 13 residues. V shed 4 bases and J 0 bases; nucleotides not matched to a gene: 0. The CDR3: CASSWTSSYEQYF. CDR3 DNA: TGTGCCAGCAGCTGGACTAGCTCCTACGAGCAGTACTTC.

The chain links TRBV30 to TRBJ1-5; TRBD1 agrees at 7 bases. The CDR3 covers 14 residues. The ends lost 3 bases at V and 6 bases at J; junction bases unmatched: 8. Per the germline V gene, CDR1 is GTSNPN and CDR2 is SVGIG (reference sequence). The CDR3 loop reads CAWSILTGTQPQHF. The CDR3 DNA reads TGTGCCTGGAGCATTCTGACAGGGACTCAGCCCCAGCATTTT.